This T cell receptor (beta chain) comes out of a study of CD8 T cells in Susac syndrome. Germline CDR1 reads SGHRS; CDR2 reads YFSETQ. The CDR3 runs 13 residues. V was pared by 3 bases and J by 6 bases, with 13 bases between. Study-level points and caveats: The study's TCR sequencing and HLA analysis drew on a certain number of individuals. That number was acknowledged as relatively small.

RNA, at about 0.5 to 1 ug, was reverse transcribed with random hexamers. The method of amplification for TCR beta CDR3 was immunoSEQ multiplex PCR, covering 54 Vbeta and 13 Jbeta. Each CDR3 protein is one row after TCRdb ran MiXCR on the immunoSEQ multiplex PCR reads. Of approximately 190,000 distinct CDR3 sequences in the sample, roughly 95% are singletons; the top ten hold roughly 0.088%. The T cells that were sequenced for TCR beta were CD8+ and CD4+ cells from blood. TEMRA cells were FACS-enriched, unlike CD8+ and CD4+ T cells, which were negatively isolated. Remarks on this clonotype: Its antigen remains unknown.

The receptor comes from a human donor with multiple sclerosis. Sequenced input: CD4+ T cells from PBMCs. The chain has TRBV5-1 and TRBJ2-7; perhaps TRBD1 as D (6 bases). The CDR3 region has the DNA TGCGCCAGCAGCTCACAGGGATCGGGCGAGCAGTACTTC. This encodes CASSSQGSGEQYF. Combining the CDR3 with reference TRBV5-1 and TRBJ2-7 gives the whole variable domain KAGVTQTPRYLIKTRGQQVTLSCSPISGHRSVSWYQQTPGQGLQFLFEYFSETQRNKGNFPGRFSGRQFSNSRSEMNVSTLELGDSALYLCASSSQGSGEQYFGPGTRLTVT.